This T cell receptor (beta chain) was identified during a study of early T cells in non-severe SARS-CoV-2 infection. Background on the study: The authors sequenced bulk RNA from unsorted whole blood, leaving chains unpaired. Study-wide findings and caveats: VDJdb-based matching was biased toward anti-spike CD8 responses and missed private and CD4 specificities.

V lost 3 bases, J lost 4 bases, and 9 bases stayed unmatched. There are 15 residues in the CDR3. Germline-derived CDR1 and CDR2 are DFQATT and SNEGSKA (reference sequence). Unique molecular identifiers tagged individual cDNA molecules. TCRdb used MiXCR to reprocess the 5' RACE reads, holding one entry per CDR3 protein. Here the sample spans 55,000 to 80,000 distinct CDR3 sequences, about 12% being singletons. In regard to this clonotype: Its target is unknown.

The V gene is TRBV20-1, the J gene TRBJ2-7; 10 bases line up with TRBD2. Sequencing was done on a sample of whole blood. The clonotype comes from an adult who was a healthcare worker with PCR-confirmed SARS-CoV-2 infection or an uninfected control (not recorded which). CDR3 bases: TGCAGTGCTAGGCCTCACAGGGGACTAGCGTACGAGCAGTACTTC. Amino acid sequence: CSARPHRGLAYEQYF.